These T cell receptor beta chains were read from a single sample in a study of cytomegalovirus exposure and HLA in healthy donors. The table came from immunoSEQ multiplex PCR; TCRdb's copy has only in-frame clones and leaves some out. The sample includes around 280,000 clones, 70% to 90% seen only once; the top ten take 2% to 3%. The sequenced sample consisted of PBMCs. The receptors shown here come from a young woman in good health and CMV-seronegative. Both conserved end residues are part of each CDR3.

J gene	V gene	CDR3 protein
.	TRBV7-9	CSSSPGYEQYF
TRBJ2-1	TRBV6-4	CASSDSGTYSYNEQFF
TRBJ1-5	TRBV18	CASSPPGGQPQHF
TRBJ1-6	TRBV6-6	CASSYGEKNNSPLHF
TRBJ2-6	TRBV5-6	CASSLFPGGSSGANVLTF
TRBJ2-1	TRBV5-6	CASSLDSSGGHWEFF
TRBJ2-7	TRBV30	CAWSVGTGLSHEQYF
TRBJ2-5	TRBV5-6	CASSSNPWDSLETQYF
TRBJ2-1	TRBV28	CASSAWARGFYNEQFF
TRBJ2-7	TRBV7-9	CSSSLGGNYEQYF
TRBJ1-5	TRBV4-1	CASSQEVGTGLNQPQHF
TRBJ1-3	TRBV6-1	CASSVSGGPGNTIYF
TRBJ1-1	TRBV5-1	CASSLQTGNTEAFF
TRBJ2-7	TRBV13	CASSLGSTGGEQYF
TRBJ1-1	TRBV2	CASSEEGRANTEAFF
TRBJ2-1	TRBV30	CAWGRGSSYNEQFF
TRBJ2-5	TRBV7-9	CSSSSPGETQYF
TRBJ1-5	TRBV7-9	CASSPTGGSNQPQHF
TRBJ1-2	TRBV7-9	CASRNGDGSYGYTF
TRBJ1-5	TRBV19	CASSMTGSNQPQHF
TRBJ1-5	TRBV25-1	CASSESGQRNQPQHF
TRBJ2-7	TRBV5-5	CASSVAGTGNYEQYF
TRBJ2-7	TRBV7-2	CASSRRAAVTYEQYF
TRBJ2-7	TRBV10-1	CASSESDNSYEQYF
TRBJ2-2	TRBV12-5	CASGLDRGPRQGRNTGELFF
TRBJ2-4	TRBV30	CAWISGGLAKNIQYF
TRBJ2-6	TRBV5-6	CASSPDGVWSSGANVLTF
TRBJ2-1	TRBV9	CASSPEIGEQFF
TRBJ2-3	TRBV5-1	CASSLDGTGHTDTQYF
TRBJ2-3	TRBV7-2	CASSLGGGADTQYF
TRBJ2-1	TRBV6-5	CASSGATSFPKQFF
TRBJ1-1	TRBV6-5	CASSSGTGLGDTEAFF
TRBJ1-1	TRBV5-1	CASSSSTGKNTEAFF
TRBJ1-2	TRBV5-6	CASSFGGKGYTF
TRBJ2-7	TRBV7-3	CASRRDGTGDHEQYF
TRBJ1-6	TRBV27	CASSQGTGRNSPLHF
TRBJ1-4	TRBV6-1	CASSASGTGQGKLFF
TRBJ1-2	TRBV25-1	CASSEGHRDSYGYTF
TRBJ2-1	TRBV7-6	CASSYPSGGSNEQFF
TRBJ1-2	TRBV6-5	CASSYSLSGNGYTF
.	TRBV28	CASSSMDRTTSYEQYF
TRBJ2-1	TRBV9	CASSGWAGGYNEQFF
TRBJ2-7	TRBV2	CASSEGQGFEQYF
TRBJ2-3	TRBV14	CASSQEDGISPSDTQYF
TRBJ2-7	TRBV30	CAWSIQGNYEQYF
TRBJ1-1	TRBV11-2	CASSLTANTEAFF
TRBJ2-1	TRBV20-1	CSSVAYNEQFF
TRBJ2-1	TRBV2	CASRRLAGGNNEQFF
TRBJ2-2	TRBV9	CASRGGHRAPNTGELFF
TRBJ2-7	TRBV7-3	CASSLDRGPYEQYF
TRBJ2-7	TRBV5-1	CASSFGPGGVDEQYF
TRBJ1-2	TRBV2	CASSDTPGQGAHHYGYTF
TRBJ2-5	TRBV15	CATSTSRQVKGETQYF
TRBJ2-3	TRBV11-3	CASSLGWGGLADTQYF
TRBJ1-1	TRBV6-6	CATGQGAFEAFF
TRBJ2-3	TRBV2	CASKRSGVYRPQTTDTQYF
TRBJ2-7	TRBV6-5	CASSAPRTSSYEQYF
TRBJ1-3	TRBV7-2	CASRTGIGNTIYF